These 14 T cell receptor beta chains were sequenced from one sample in a study of identical twins. A single record per CDR3 protein comes from TCRdb applying MiXCR to the 5' RACE reads. The sample lists about 790,000 distinct CDR3 sequences; 15% to 20% were seen once. These sequences were also reported in another study, on T cells expressing NK-cell markers.

The material sequenced was PBMCs. The receptors here all came from a woman aged 18-29 years in good health.

The rearrangement links TRBV25-1 to TRBJ2-5; D is perhaps TRBD2 (6 bases). Trimming took 4 bases from V and 2 from J, leaving 11 bases between them. Germline lookup yields CDR1 MGHDK and CDR2 SYGVNS. The CDR3 covers 14 residues. CDR3 protein: CASSGRGSQETQYF. For the CDR3, the DNA is TGTGCCAGCAGTGGACGGGGGAGTCAAGAGACCCAGTACTTC.

V usage is TRBV18 and J usage is TRBJ2-7; D unresolved. Trimming stripped 2 bases from V and 0 bases from J, with 8 bases between. This CDR3 spans 14 amino acids. Germline V gene sequence: CDR1 KGHSH, CDR2 LQKENI. CDR3 region: CASSPNEVSYEQYF. The CDR3 DNA is TGTGCCAGCTCACCAAACGAAGTCTCCTACGAGCAGTACTTC. The full variable domain, in which reference TRBV18 and TRBJ2-7 provide the parts outside the CDR3, is NAGVMQNPRHLVRRRGQEARLRCSPMKGHSHVYWYRQLPEEGLKFMVYLQKENIIDESGMPKERFSAEFPKEGPSILRIQQVVRGDSAAYFCASSPNEVSYEQYFGPGTRLTVT.

The CDR3 DNA is TGCAGCGGGGGAGAGGACAGATACAATGAGCAGTTCTTC. Amino acids: CSGGEDRYNEQFF. The V gene is TRBV29-1, the J gene TRBJ2-1; D possibly corresponds to TRBD1 (6 bases). The CDR3 is 13 amino acids. V lost 7 bases and J 4 bases, leaving 14 bases between the germline ends. Germline values: CDR1 SQVTM, CDR2 ANQGSEA.

The CDR3 loop is CASGLGWEQFF. The CDR3 coding sequence is TGTGCCAGCGGACTAGGGTGGGAGCAGTTCTTC. J is TRBJ2-1 and V is TRBV6-2 or TRBV6-3; TRBD2 agrees at 7 bases. The CDR3 has 11 residues. Germline CDR1 and CDR2: MNHEY and SVGEGT. Germline trimming cut 8 bases from V and 10 bases from J; bases unmatched to any gene: 5.

This clonotype was seen only a few times. The chain has TRBV5-6 and TRBJ2-1, with D possibly matching TRBD1 (6 bases). V lost 4 bases and J lost 6, with 14 bases in between. The V gene's germline CDR1 is SGHDT and CDR2 YYEEEE. The CDR3 is 14 residues long. This chain's CDR3 is CASSELSGVNEQFF. As DNA, the CDR3 is TGTGCCAGCAGCGAGTTGTCAGGGGTCAATGAGCAGTTCTTC.

The V and J genes are TRBV11-1 and TRBJ2-1; 9 positions match TRBD1. There are 12 residues in the CDR3. Germline V gene data show CDR1 as SGHAT and CDR2 as FQDESV (reference sequence). V was clipped by 10 bases and J by 8 bases; unmatched bases: 6. The CDR3 region is CATEQGADEQFF. The DNA for the CDR3 is TGTGCCACCGAACAGGGGGCCGATGAGCAGTTCTTC. The whole variable domain, remainder taken from reference TRBV11-1 and TRBJ2-1, is EAEVAQSPRYKITEKSQAVAFWCDPISGHATLYWYRQILGQGPELLVQFQDESVVDDSQLPKDRFSAERLKGVDSTLKIQPAELGDSAMYLCATEQGADEQFFGPGTRLTVL.

The rearrangement links TRBV11-2 to TRBJ2-1, with 8 bases matching TRBD1. Trimming at V came to 5 bases and at J to 0 bases, leaving 18 bases not matched to a gene. The CDR3 contains 20 residues. Germline V gives CDR1 SGHAT, CDR2 FQNNGV. CDR3 DNA sequence: TGTGCCAGCAGCCTGCCGGACAGGGCCAACCAATTCAACTCCTACAATGAGCAGTTCTTC. This codes for CASSLPDRANQFNSYNEQFF.

The chain recombines TRBV20-1 with TRBJ1-5; possible D gene TRBD1, 5 bases. The V gene lost 6 bases and the J gene lost 3 bases, with 18 bases spanning the gap. This CDR3 has 15 residues. The germline V gene has CDR1 DFQATT and CDR2 SNEGSKA (reference sequence). CDR3 in amino acids: CSANMPGTVNQPQHF. CDR3 in DNA: TGCAGTGCAAACATGCCCGGGACGGTCAATCAGCCCCAGCATTTT.

The chain employs TRBV5-1 and TRBJ2-7; 9 bases are shared with TRBD1. J lost 7 bases, V lost 0 bases, and 8 bases had no gene match. Germline V lookup: CDR1 SGHRS, CDR2 YFSETQ. The CDR3 extends over 15 amino acids. CDR3 in amino acids: CASSLVGQGVGEQYF. The CDR3 bases are TGCGCCAGCAGCTTGGTGGGACAGGGTGTAGGAGAGCAGTACTTC.

The CDR3 region has the DNA TGCGCCAGCAGCCGGACAGTTGAAACCTACGAGCAGTACTTC. It specifies CASSRTVETYEQYF. This sequence joins TRBV4-3 and TRBJ2-7; TRBD1 is a possible D gene (6 bases). The germline V and J ends were trimmed by 4 bases and 2 bases, with 12 bases remaining between them. The germline CDR1 and CDR2 sequences are LGHNA and YSLEER. The CDR3 is made up of 14 amino acids.

The table lists this clonotype with a few counts. Given a much more abundant clone one base away, this may be a read error. The J gene is TRBJ2-1, the V gene TRBV4-3; D unclear. CDR1 and CDR2 (germline): LGHNA, YSLEER. Deletions cut 0 bases from V and 5 bases from J, with 5 bases between. The CDR3 spans 13 residues. The CDR3 loop is CASSQDRDNEQFF. The CDR3 coding sequence is TGCGCCAGCAGCCAAGATCGGGACAATGAGCAGTTCTTC.

V is TRBV4-2 and J is TRBJ2-2; D not resolved. CDR1 is LGHNA and CDR2 is YNFKEQ in the germline V gene. The CDR3 is 16 residues long. V was clipped by 2 bases and J by 0 bases, with 10 bases between them. CDR3 nucleotides: TGTGCCAGCAGCCAATACATTGCCGCGAACACCGGGGAGCTGTTTTTT. Translation gives CASSQYIAANTGELFF.

This clonotype was seen repeatedly, ten times or more. The V and J genes are TRBV12-3 or TRBV12-4 and TRBJ2-5, with 8 bases aligning to TRBD2. CDR3 size: 14 residues. The ends lost 5 bases at V and 4 bases at J; junction bases unmatched: 6. As DNA, the CDR3 is TGTGCCAGCAGTATCGGGACTAGTCTAGAGACCCAGTACTTC. Its protein is CASSIGTSLETQYF.

CDR3 residues: CASSSSAEQFF. The CDR3 DNA sequence: TGTGCCAGCAGCTCCTCAGCGGAGCAGTTCTTC. The chain carries TRBV7-2 and TRBJ2-1; D remains ambiguous. The V end lost 4 bases, the J end lost 10 bases, and 8 bases lay between the germline ends. The germline V gene has CDR1 SGHTA and CDR2 FQGNSA. CDR3 length: 11 residues.